The TCR beta chain described here comes from a study of blood T cell repertoires in COVID-19. Across the study: There were acute and convalescent COVID-19 samples, and they came from the United States, Italy and Spain. Nucleic acid was either cDNA or gDNA, and it came from T cells, B-cell-depleted T cells, or PBMCs.

The CDR3 has 14 residues. The junction had 1 base not matched to a gene; V was cut back by 0 bases and J by 2 bases. The germline CDR1 and CDR2 sequences are SGDLS and YYNGEE. Authors' methods: It was from reference gene primer amplification that nucleated cell counts were estimated. Measured with immunoSEQ multiplex PCR; TCRdb has only the in-frame clones, and not every one. The V and J calls and the clone size are those of that table, but D and trimming were determined from the DNA. The table includes about 200,000 clones, roughly 80% detected once. This receptor was taken from a woman aged 70-85 years with acute or convalescent COVID-19. This chain uses TRBV9 with TRBJ2-5; 7 bases are shared with TRBD1. The sample comprised peripheral blood. The CDR3 reads CASSVEQGQETQYF. The CDR3 DNA reads TGTGCCAGCAGCGTAGAACAGGGGCAAGAGACCCAGTACTTC. The full variable domain, with the rest looked up from reference TRBV9 and TRBJ2-5, is DSGVTQTPKHLITATGQRVTLRCSPRSGDLSVYWYQQSLDQGLQFLIQYYNGEERAKGNILERFSAQQFPDLHSELNLSSLELGDSALYFCASSVEQGQETQYFGPGTRLLVL.